The sequence of this T cell receptor beta chain was determined in a study of blood T cell repertoires in COVID-19. This CDR3 spans 15 amino acids. The ends lost 5 bases at V and 4 bases at J; junction bases unmatched: 8. The germline gives CDR1 SGHAT, CDR2 FQNNGV. Clones were read by immunoSEQ multiplex PCR, and TCRdb kept only the in-frame ones, dropping some. The table includes more than 50,000 clones, 65% to 90% detected once. Sequenced: peripheral blood. The sequence derives from a human donor in a cohort sampled during active COVID-19. The gene calls are TRBV11-2 and TRBJ2-7; TRBD1 agrees at 10 bases. The CDR3 nucleotides are TGTGCCAGCAGCATGACAGGGGGCGCGATTTACGAGCAGTACTTC. It is translated as CASSMTGGAIYEQYF.